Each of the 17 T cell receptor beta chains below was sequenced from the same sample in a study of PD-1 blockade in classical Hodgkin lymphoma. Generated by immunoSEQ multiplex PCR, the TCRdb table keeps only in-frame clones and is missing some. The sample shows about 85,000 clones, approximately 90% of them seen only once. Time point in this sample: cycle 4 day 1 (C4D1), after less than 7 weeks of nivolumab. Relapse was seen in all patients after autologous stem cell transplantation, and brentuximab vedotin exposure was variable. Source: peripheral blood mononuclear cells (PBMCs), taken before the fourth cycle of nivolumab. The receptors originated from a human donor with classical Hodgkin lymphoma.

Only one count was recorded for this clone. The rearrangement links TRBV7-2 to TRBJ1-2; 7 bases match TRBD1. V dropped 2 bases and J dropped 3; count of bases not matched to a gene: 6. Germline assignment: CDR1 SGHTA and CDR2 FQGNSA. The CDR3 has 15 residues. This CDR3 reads CASSLQDRTYYGYTF. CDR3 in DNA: TGTGCCAGCAGCTTACAGGACAGGACCTACTATGGCTACACCTTC.

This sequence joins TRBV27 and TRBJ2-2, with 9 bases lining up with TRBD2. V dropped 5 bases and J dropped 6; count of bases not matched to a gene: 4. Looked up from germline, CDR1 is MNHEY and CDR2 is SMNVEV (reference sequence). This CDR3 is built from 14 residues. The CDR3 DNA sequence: TGTGCCAGCAGTCTGGGACTAGCCGCCGGGGAGCTGTTTTTT. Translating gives CASSLGLAAGELFF.

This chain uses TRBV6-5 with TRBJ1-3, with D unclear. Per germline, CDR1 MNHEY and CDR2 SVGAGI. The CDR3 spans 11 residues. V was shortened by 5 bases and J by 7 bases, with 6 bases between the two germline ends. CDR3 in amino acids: CASSRGNTIYF. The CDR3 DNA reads TGTGCCAGCAGTAGAGGGAACACCATATATTTT.

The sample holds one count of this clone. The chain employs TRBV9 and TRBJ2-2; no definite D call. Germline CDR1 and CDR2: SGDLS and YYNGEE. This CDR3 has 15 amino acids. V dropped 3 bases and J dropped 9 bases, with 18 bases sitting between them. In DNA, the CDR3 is TGTGCCAGCAGCGCGACCGGGCCCTCCGCCCGGGAGCTGTTTTTT. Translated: CASSATGPSARELFF. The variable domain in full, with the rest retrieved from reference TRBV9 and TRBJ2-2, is DSGVTQTPKHLITATGQRVTLRCSPRSGDLSVYWYQQSLDQGLQFLIQYYNGEERAKGNILERFSAQQFPDLHSELNLSSLELGDSALYFCASSATGPSARELFFGEGSRLTVL.

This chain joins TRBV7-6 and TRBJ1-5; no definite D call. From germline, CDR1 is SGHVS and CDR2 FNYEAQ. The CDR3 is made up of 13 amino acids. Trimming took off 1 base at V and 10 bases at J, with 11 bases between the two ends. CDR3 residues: CASSLVRQEPQHF. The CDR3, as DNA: TGTGCCAGCAGCTTAGTAAGGCAGGAACCCCAGCATTTT.

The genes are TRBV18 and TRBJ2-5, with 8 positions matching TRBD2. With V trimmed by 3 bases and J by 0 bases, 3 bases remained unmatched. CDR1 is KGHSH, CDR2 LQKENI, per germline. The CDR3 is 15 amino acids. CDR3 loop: CASSPRGGHQETQYF. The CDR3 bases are TGTGCCAGCTCACCCCGGGGGGGACACCAAGAGACCCAGTACTTC.

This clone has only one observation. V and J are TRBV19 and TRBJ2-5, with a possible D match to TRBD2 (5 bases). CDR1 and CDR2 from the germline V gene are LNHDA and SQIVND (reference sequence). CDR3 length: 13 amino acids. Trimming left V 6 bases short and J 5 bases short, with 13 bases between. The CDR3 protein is CASRVVGEETQYF. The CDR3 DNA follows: TGTGCCAGTAGAGTCGTTGGGGAGGAGACCCAGTACTTC. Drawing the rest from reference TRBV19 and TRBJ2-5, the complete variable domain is DGGITQSPKYLFRKEGQNVTLSCEQNLNHDAMYWYRQDPGQGLRLIYYSQIVNDFQKGDIAEGYSVSREKKESFPLTVTSAQKNPTAFYLCASRVVGEETQYFGPGTRLLVL.

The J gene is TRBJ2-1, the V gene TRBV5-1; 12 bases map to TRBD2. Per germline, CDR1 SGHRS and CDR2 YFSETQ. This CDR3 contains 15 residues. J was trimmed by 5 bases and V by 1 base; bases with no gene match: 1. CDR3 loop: CASSLPSGGDNEQFF. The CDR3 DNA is TGCGCCAGCAGCTTGCCTAGCGGGGGGGACAATGAGCAGTTCTTC.

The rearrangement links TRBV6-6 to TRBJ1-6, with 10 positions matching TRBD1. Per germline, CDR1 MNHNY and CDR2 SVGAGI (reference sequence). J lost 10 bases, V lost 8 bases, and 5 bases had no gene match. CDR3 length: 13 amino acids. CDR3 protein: CASGDRGLSPLHF. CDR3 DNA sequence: TGTGCCAGCGGAGACAGGGGGCTCTCACCCCTCCACTTT.

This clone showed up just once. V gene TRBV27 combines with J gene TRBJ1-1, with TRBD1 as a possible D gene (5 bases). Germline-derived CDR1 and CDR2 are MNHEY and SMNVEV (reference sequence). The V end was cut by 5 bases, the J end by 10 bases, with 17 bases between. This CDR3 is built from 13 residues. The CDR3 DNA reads TGTGCCAGCAGTCTCCGGGACCTCAGCAGAGCTTTCTTT. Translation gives CASSLRDLSRAFF.

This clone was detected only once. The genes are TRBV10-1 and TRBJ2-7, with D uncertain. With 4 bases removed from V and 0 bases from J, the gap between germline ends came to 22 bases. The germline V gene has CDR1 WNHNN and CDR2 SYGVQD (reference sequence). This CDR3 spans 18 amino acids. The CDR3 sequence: CASSVPPSLRRFSYEQYF. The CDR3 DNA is TGCGCCAGCAGTGTACCCCCCTCGTTGAGGCGATTCTCCTACGAGCAGTACTTC.

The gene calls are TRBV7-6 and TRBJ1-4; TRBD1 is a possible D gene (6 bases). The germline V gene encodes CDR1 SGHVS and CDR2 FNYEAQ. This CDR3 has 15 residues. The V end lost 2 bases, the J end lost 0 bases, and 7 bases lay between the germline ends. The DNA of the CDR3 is TGTGCCAGCAGCTTAAGGACAGCAACTAATGAAAAACTGTTTTTT. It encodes CASSLRTATNEKLFF. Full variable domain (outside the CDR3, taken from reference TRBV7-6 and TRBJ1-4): GAGVSQSPRYKVTKRGQDVALRCDPISGHVSLYWYRQALGQGPEFLTYFNYEAQQDKSGLPNDRFSAERPEGSISTLTIQRTEQRDSAMYRCASSLRTATNEKLFFGSGTQLSVL.

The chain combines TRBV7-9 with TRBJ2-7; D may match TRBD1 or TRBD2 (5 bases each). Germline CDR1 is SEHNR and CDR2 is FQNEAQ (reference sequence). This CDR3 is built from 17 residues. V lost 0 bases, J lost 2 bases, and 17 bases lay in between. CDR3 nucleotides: TGTGCCAGCAGCTTAGCCGTCCGGGGCAGGAATGCCTACGAGCAGTACTTC. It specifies CASSLAVRGRNAYEQYF. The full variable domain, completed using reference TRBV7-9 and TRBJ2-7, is DTGVSQNPRHKITKRGQNVTFRCDPISEHNRLYWYRQTLGQGPEFLTYFQNEAQLEKSRLLSDRFSAERPKGSFSTLEIQRTEQGDSAMYLCASSLAVRGRNAYEQYFGPGTRLTVT.

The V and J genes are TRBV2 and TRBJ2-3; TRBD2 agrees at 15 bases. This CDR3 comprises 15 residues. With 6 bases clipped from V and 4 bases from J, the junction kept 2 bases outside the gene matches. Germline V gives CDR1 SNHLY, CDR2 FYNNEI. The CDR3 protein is CASRGTSGGPDTQYF. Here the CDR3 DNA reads TGTGCCAGCAGGGGGACTAGCGGGGGGCCAGATACGCAGTATTTT.

Written as DNA, the CDR3 is TGTGCCAGCTCACCACCGGGGTTTGAGGGCACAGATACGCAGTATTTT. This gives the protein CASSPPGFEGTDTQYF. V usage is TRBV18 and J usage is TRBJ2-3; no clear D gene. This CDR3 comprises 16 residues. The V end lost 0 bases, the J end lost 1 base, and 11 bases lay between the germline ends. Germline V gene sequence: CDR1 KGHSH, CDR2 LQKENI. The full variable domain, its missing parts supplied by reference TRBV18 and TRBJ2-3, is NAGVMQNPRHLVRRRGQEARLRCSPMKGHSHVYWYRQLPEEGLKFMVYLQKENIIDESGMPKERFSAEFPKEGPSILRIQQVVRGDSAAYFCASSPPGFEGTDTQYFGPGTRLTVL.

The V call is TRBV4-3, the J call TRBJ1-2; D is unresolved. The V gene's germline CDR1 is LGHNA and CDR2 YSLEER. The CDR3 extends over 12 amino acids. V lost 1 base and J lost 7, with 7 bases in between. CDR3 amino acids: CASSQGVAGYTF. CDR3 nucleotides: TGCGCCAGCAGCCAAGGGGTGGCTGGCTACACCTTC.

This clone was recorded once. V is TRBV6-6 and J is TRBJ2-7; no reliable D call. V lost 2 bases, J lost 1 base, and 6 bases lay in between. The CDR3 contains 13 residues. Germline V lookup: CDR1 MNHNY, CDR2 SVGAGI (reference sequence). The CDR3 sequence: CASSYLYSYEQYF. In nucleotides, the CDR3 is TGTGCCAGCAGTTACCTCTATTCCTACGAGCAGTACTTC.